The TCR beta chain described here comes from a study of shared clonotypes between healthy human individuals. Notes on the study in general: Owing to a small donor count, the genetic and exposure-history diversity represented was limited. The expectation was that sequencing depth would affect clonotype sharing among donors.

Data came from immunoSEQ multiplex PCR; TCRdb stores just in-frame clones and leaves some out. The sample includes over a million clones, roughly 80% of them seen just once. To note about this clone: Its antigen is undetermined.

The CDR3 covers 11 residues. CDR1 MNHEY and CDR2 SVGAGI come from the germline V gene. V was pared by 5 bases and J by 5 bases, with 3 bases between. This clonotype was obtained from a man aged 18 to 30 in good health. Material for sequencing was memory CD4+ T cells sorted from blood. Subset indicated: CD45RA-negative fraction. This rearrangement joins TRBV6-5 to TRBJ1-4, with D uncertain. The CDR3 sequence is CASSVNEKLFF. In nucleotides, the CDR3 is TGTGCCAGCAGTGTGAATGAAAAACTGTTTTTT.